The sequence of this T cell receptor beta chain was determined in a study of beta chain features in type 1 diabetes. Study findings and constraints: TCRB repertoires of naive, central memory and Treg cells appeared more similar among patients than among healthy donors. All four CD4+ subsets of Type 1 diabetes patients contained TCRB CDR3s that were moderately but significantly shorter.

Per the germline V gene, CDR1 is KGHSH and CDR2 is LQKENI. CDR3 length: 12 amino acids. Trimming cost V 6 bases and J 9 bases, with 14 bases left between them. Expressed TCRB transcripts were sequenced because the entire RNA isolate underwent reverse transcription. Assay: immunoSEQ multiplex PCR; the TCRdb copy retains only in-frame clones and omits some. This sample yields over 40,000 clones, of which over 50% are seen a single time; about 1.7% belongs to the top ten. This clone was seen only once. Its antigen is unknown. The receptor's source is a man under 40 with type 1 diabetes. Some clones in this sample may be carry-over from other donors' samples. J is TRBJ1-1 and V is TRBV18; the D gene is possibly TRBD1 (6 bases). Input material: Tregs from blood. The CDR3 DNA follows: TGTGCCAGCTCGCTCAATGGACAGAAAGCTTTCTTT. Translation: CASSLNGQKAFF.